These T cell receptor beta chains were read from a single sample in a study of blood T cell repertoires in COVID-19. Sequencing was performed with immunoSEQ multiplex PCR; in TCRdb, only in-frame clones are kept and a portion is missing. Here the sample spans about 210,000 clones, 84% being singletons. What was sequenced was peripheral blood. The source is a woman aged 50 to 60 with active or convalescent COVID-19. CDR3s include the opening cysteine and the closing phenylalanine or tryptophan. A D gene is named only where the DNA matches it firmly. The size of a clone is reported for some rows only, either as once, few or many, or as a class for expanded clones.

j_gene: TRBJ1-2
d_gene: .
abundance: .
v_gene: TRBV25-1
CDR3nt: TGTGCCAGCAGTGATAAGTCTCGGGGCTACACCTTC
CDR3aa: CASSDKSRGYTF

j_gene: TRBJ2-2
d_gene: .
abundance: .
v_gene: TRBV29-1
CDR3nt: TGCAGCGGCACTAGAGCCCAGAACACCGGGGAGCTGTTTTTT
CDR3aa: CSGTRAQNTGELFF

j_gene: TRBJ2-2
d_gene: .
abundance: .
v_gene: TRBV5-4
CDR3nt: TGTGCCAGCAGCTTGGGGCAGTTCACCGGGGAGCTGTTTTTT
CDR3aa: CASSLGQFTGELFF

j_gene: TRBJ2-5
d_gene: .
abundance: .
v_gene: TRBV15
CDR3nt: TGTGCCACCAGCAGGGGCGGGGACTTGGAGACCCAGTACTTC
CDR3aa: CATSRGGDLETQYF

j_gene: TRBJ2-4
d_gene: TRBD1
abundance: .
v_gene: TRBV10-3
CDR3nt: TGTGCCATCTCGGACAGGGGGAGTAGCCAAAACATTCAGTACTTC
CDR3aa: CAISDRGSSQNIQYF

j_gene: TRBJ1-1
d_gene: .
abundance: .
v_gene: TRBV7-9
CDR3nt: TGTGCCAGCAGCGCCTCAGTGACTGAAGCTTTCTTT
CDR3aa: CASSASVTEAFF

j_gene: TRBJ2-3
d_gene: TRBD1
abundance: few
v_gene: TRBV20-1
CDR3nt: TGCAGTGCTAGTGGGACAGCCACAGATACGCAGTATTTT
CDR3aa: CSASGTATDTQYF

j_gene: TRBJ1-5
d_gene: .
abundance: .
v_gene: TRBV12-3/TRBV12-4
CDR3nt: TGTGCCACTTCGACGAGGGGCAATCAGCCCCAGCATTTT
CDR3aa: CATSTRGNQPQHF

j_gene: TRBJ1-5
d_gene: .
abundance: .
v_gene: TRBV6-5
CDR3nt: TGTGCCAGCAGTTCACCGACAGCAGGAAGCAATCAGCCCCAGCATTTT
CDR3aa: CASSSPTAGSNQPQHF

j_gene: TRBJ2-5
d_gene: .
abundance: .
v_gene: TRBV28
CDR3nt: TGTGCCAGCAGAGGGGCGGCCGGAGAGACCCAGTACTTC
CDR3aa: CASRGAAGETQYF

j_gene: TRBJ2-1
d_gene: .
abundance: .
v_gene: TRBV29-1
CDR3nt: TGCAGCGTTCTCCCTTACAATGAGCAGTTCTTC
CDR3aa: CSVLPYNEQFF

j_gene: TRBJ1-4
d_gene: TRBD1
abundance: .
v_gene: TRBV5-1
CDR3nt: TGCGCCAGCAGCTACAGGGGGCCGGCTAATGAAAAACTGTTTTTT
CDR3aa: CASSYRGPANEKLFF

j_gene: TRBJ2-2
d_gene: .
abundance: .
v_gene: TRBV6-4
CDR3nt: TGTGCCAGCAGTGCGGGACAAGCCCCGACCGGGGAGCTGTTTTTT
CDR3aa: CASSAGQAPTGELFF

j_gene: TRBJ1-2
d_gene: TRBD1
abundance: .
v_gene: TRBV5-1
CDR3nt: TGCGCCAGCAGCGCCACAGGGGCTGACTATGGCTACACCTTC
CDR3aa: CASSATGADYGYTF

j_gene: TRBJ2-7
d_gene: .
abundance: few
v_gene: TRBV30
CDR3nt: TGTGCCTGGAGTAAGGCCCACGGGTCCTACGAGCAGTACTTC
CDR3aa: CAWSKAHGSYEQYF

j_gene: TRBJ2-7
d_gene: TRBD2
abundance: .
v_gene: TRBV11-2
CDR3nt: TGTGCCAGCAGCTTTCTCCCCGCGGTAGCGGGAGTTGGAGAGCAGTACTTC
CDR3aa: CASSFLPAVAGVGEQYF

j_gene: TRBJ1-6
d_gene: .
abundance: .
v_gene: TRBV14
CDR3nt: TGTGCCAGCAGCCAAATTATTTCTTCACCCCTCCACTTT
CDR3aa: CASSQIISSPLHF

j_gene: TRBJ2-3
d_gene: TRBD2
abundance: .
v_gene: TRBV15
CDR3nt: TGTGCCACCAGCAAAGGGACTAGCGCAGATACGCAGTATTTT
CDR3aa: CATSKGTSADTQYF

j_gene: TRBJ2-1
d_gene: .
abundance: few
v_gene: TRBV7-9
CDR3nt: TGTGCCAGCAGCTTACCGGTCGGGAACTACAATGAGCAGTTCTTC
CDR3aa: CASSLPVGNYNEQFF

j_gene: TRBJ2-1
d_gene: TRBD2
abundance: few
v_gene: TRBV7-9
CDR3nt: TGTGCCAGCAGCTTAGGAGTTTCGGGCGGGAGGGCGAGGTATGAGCAGTTCTTC
CDR3aa: CASSLGVSGGRARYEQFF

j_gene: TRBJ1-2
d_gene: .
abundance: .
v_gene: TRBV28
CDR3nt: TGTGCCAGCAGTTTAAAAGGGGCAGGGCAAGGTGGGGGCTACACCTTC
CDR3aa: CASSLKGAGQGGGYTF

j_gene: TRBJ2-3
d_gene: .
abundance: .
v_gene: TRBV28
CDR3nt: TGTGCCAGCAGCTACAGAGTGGCAGATACGCAGTATTTT
CDR3aa: CASSYRVADTQYF

j_gene: TRBJ1-4
d_gene: TRBD1
abundance: once
v_gene: TRBV6-5
CDR3nt: TGTGCCAGCAGTTTACAGGGGGGGGCTAATGAAAAACTGTTTTTT
CDR3aa: CASSLQGGANEKLFF

j_gene: TRBJ1-6
d_gene: .
abundance: .
v_gene: TRBV27
CDR3nt: TGTGCCAGCAGTTTATCTGGGGGGCCCCTCCACTTT
CDR3aa: CASSLSGGPLHF

j_gene: TRBJ2-5
d_gene: TRBD2
abundance: .
v_gene: TRBV5-1
CDR3nt: TGCGCCAGCAGCGCCGCTAGCGGAGGGGAAGAGACCCAGTACTTC
CDR3aa: CASSAASGGEETQYF

j_gene: TRBJ1-1
d_gene: .
abundance: .
v_gene: TRBV2
CDR3nt: TGTGCCCTAGCTGGGGTGATGAACACTGAAGCTTTCTTT
CDR3aa: CALAGVMNTEAFF

j_gene: TRBJ1-4
d_gene: .
abundance: .
v_gene: TRBV24-1
CDR3nt: TGTGCCACCAGTGATTTGCAGTTCGGTGGAGGGGCCTTAACTAATGAAAAACTGTTTTTT
CDR3aa: CATSDLQFGGGALTNEKLFF

j_gene: TRBJ2-3
d_gene: TRBD2
abundance: .
v_gene: TRBV5-1
CDR3nt: TGCGCCAGCAGCCCCTATAGCGGGGCTAGCACAGATACGCAGTATTTT
CDR3aa: CASSPYSGASTDTQYF

j_gene: TRBJ2-1
d_gene: TRBD2
abundance: .
v_gene: TRBV24-1
CDR3nt: TGTGCCACCGCCTTTAGCGGGGGGACCTACAATGAGCAGTTCTTC
CDR3aa: CATAFSGGTYNEQFF

j_gene: TRBJ1-1
d_gene: TRBD1
abundance: .
v_gene: TRBV6-5
CDR3nt: TGTGCCAGCAGTTTGGGACAGGCTATGGCTGAAGCTTTCTTT
CDR3aa: CASSLGQAMAEAFF

j_gene: TRBJ1-1
d_gene: .
abundance: .
v_gene: TRBV3-1/TRBV3-2
CDR3nt: TGTGCCAGCAGCCATAGGGAGCGGGGACGAAACACTGAAGCTTTCTTT
CDR3aa: CASSHRERGRNTEAFF

j_gene: TRBJ2-2
d_gene: TRBD1
abundance: .
v_gene: TRBV5-4
CDR3nt: TGTGCCAGCAGCCTACGGGGACAGGCGAACACCGGGGAGCTGTTTTTT
CDR3aa: CASSLRGQANTGELFF

j_gene: TRBJ1-6
d_gene: TRBD1
abundance: .
v_gene: TRBV19
CDR3nt: TGTGCCAGTAGTTTGGGACAGGGGGTATCACCCCTCCACTTT
CDR3aa: CASSLGQGVSPLHF

j_gene: TRBJ2-6
d_gene: .
abundance: .
v_gene: TRBV10-3
CDR3nt: TGTGCCATCAGTGGGTTCGGGACTGGGGCCAACGTCCTGACTTTC
CDR3aa: CAISGFGTGANVLTF

j_gene: TRBJ2-5
d_gene: .
abundance: .
v_gene: TRBV6-2/TRBV6-3
CDR3nt: TGTGCCAGCAGTTCCGGCCCCGCGAGGGCAGAGACCCAGTACTTC
CDR3aa: CASSSGPARAETQYF

j_gene: TRBJ1-1
d_gene: .
abundance: .
v_gene: TRBV5-1
CDR3nt: TGCGCCAGCAGCTTGTCAGGGCGAGGCACTGAAGCTTTCTTT
CDR3aa: CASSLSGRGTEAFF

j_gene: TRBJ1-6
d_gene: .
abundance: .
v_gene: TRBV5-1
CDR3nt: TGCGCCAGCAGGGACGGGGTCGACTCACCCCTCCACTTT
CDR3aa: CASRDGVDSPLHF

j_gene: TRBJ1-2
d_gene: .
abundance: .
v_gene: TRBV4-1
CDR3nt: TGCGCCAGCAGCCAAGAGGGGCGGCAGGGCGGTGGCTACACCTTC
CDR3aa: CASSQEGRQGGGYTF

j_gene: TRBJ1-3
d_gene: .
abundance: .
v_gene: TRBV6-5
CDR3nt: TGTGCCAGCAGTTACTCGTCGGTCTCTGGAAACACCATATATTTT
CDR3aa: CASSYSSVSGNTIYF